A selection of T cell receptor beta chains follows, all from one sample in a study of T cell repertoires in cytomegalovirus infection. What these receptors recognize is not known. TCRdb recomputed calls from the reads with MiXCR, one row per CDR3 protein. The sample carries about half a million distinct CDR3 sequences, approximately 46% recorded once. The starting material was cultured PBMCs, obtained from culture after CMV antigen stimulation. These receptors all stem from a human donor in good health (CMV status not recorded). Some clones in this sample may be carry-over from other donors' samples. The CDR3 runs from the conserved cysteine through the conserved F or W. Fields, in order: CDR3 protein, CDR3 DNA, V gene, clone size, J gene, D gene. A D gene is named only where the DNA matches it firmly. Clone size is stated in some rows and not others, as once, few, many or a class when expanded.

CDR3aa: CAISGGDGNEKLFF; CDR3nt: TGTGCCATCAGTGGTGGAGACGGGAATGAAAAACTGTTTTTT; v_gene: TRBV10-3; abundance: .; j_gene: TRBJ1-4; d_gene: .
CDR3aa: CATAIAGGSYEQYF; CDR3nt: TGTGCCACGGCGATAGCGGGGGGGTCCTACGAGCAGTACTTC; v_gene: TRBV15; abundance: .; j_gene: TRBJ2-7; d_gene: TRBD2
CDR3aa: CASSLVHHSYEQYF; CDR3nt: TGTGCCAGCAGCTTGGTACACCACTCCTACGAGCAGTACTTC; v_gene: TRBV7-2; abundance: many; j_gene: TRBJ2-7; d_gene: .
CDR3aa: CASSPIGLAGRTDTQYF; CDR3nt: TGTGCCAGTAGCCCCATAGGACTAGCGGGGCGCACAGATACGCAGTATTTT; v_gene: TRBV19; abundance: .; j_gene: TRBJ2-3; d_gene: TRBD2
CDR3aa: CASSPGTGPTRLHF; CDR3nt: TGTGCCAGCAGCCCGGGGACAGGGCCGACCCGCCTCCACTTT; v_gene: TRBV3-1; abundance: .; j_gene: TRBJ1-6; d_gene: TRBD1
CDR3aa: CASSSDLARSYEQYF; CDR3nt: TGTGCCAGCAGCTCCGACCTAGCGAGAAGCTACGAGCAGTACTTC; v_gene: TRBV7-2; abundance: few; j_gene: TRBJ2-7; d_gene: .
CDR3aa: CASSLSWDGTYEQYF; CDR3nt: TGTGCCAGCAGCTTAAGCTGGGATGGAACCTACGAGCAGTACTTC; v_gene: TRBV7-2; abundance: .; j_gene: TRBJ2-7; d_gene: .
CDR3aa: CASIPGASYEQYF; CDR3nt: TGTGCCAGCATCCCCGGGGCCTCCTACGAGCAGTACTTC; v_gene: TRBV28; abundance: .; j_gene: TRBJ2-7; d_gene: .
CDR3aa: CASGKGPNPTSEQYF; CDR3nt: TGCGCCAGCGGAAAAGGGCCAAATCCGACTAGCGAGCAGTACTTC; v_gene: TRBV5-1; abundance: .; j_gene: TRBJ2-7; d_gene: .
CDR3aa: CASSVQGRGNTIYF; CDR3nt: TGTGCCAGCAGCGTCCAGGGAAGAGGAAACACCATATATTTT; v_gene: TRBV9; abundance: .; j_gene: TRBJ1-3; d_gene: .
CDR3aa: CSVDRDPGTSERPPYNEQFF; CDR3nt: TGCAGCGTTGACCGGGATCCCGGGACTAGCGAGAGGCCGCCCTACAATGAGCAGTTCTTC; v_gene: TRBV29-1; abundance: .; j_gene: TRBJ2-1; d_gene: TRBD2
CDR3aa: CASSRGRGNQPQHF; CDR3nt: TGTGCCAGCAGTAGGGGACGAGGCAATCAGCCCCAGCATTTT; v_gene: TRBV27; abundance: .; j_gene: TRBJ1-5; d_gene: .
CDR3aa: CASSLEPGGELFF; CDR3nt: TGTGCCAGCAGCTTAGAGCCGGGGGGGGAGCTGTTTTTT; v_gene: TRBV7-2; abundance: .; j_gene: TRBJ2-2; d_gene: .
CDR3aa: CASSFLATSSYEQYF; CDR3nt: TGTGCCAGCAGCTTTCTAGCGACTAGCTCCTACGAGCAGTACTTC; v_gene: TRBV11-2; abundance: few; j_gene: TRBJ2-7; d_gene: .
CDR3aa: CASSLEASGIRHAYEQYF; CDR3nt: TGTGCCAGCAGCTTAGAAGCTAGCGGGATACGGCATGCCTACGAGCAGTACTTC; v_gene: TRBV7-6; abundance: .; j_gene: TRBJ2-7; d_gene: TRBD2
CDR3aa: CASGLGGAAPSETQYF; CDR3nt: TGTGCTAGTGGTTTGGGCGGGGCGGCCCCTTCGGAGACCCAGTACTTC; v_gene: TRBV12-5; abundance: .; j_gene: TRBJ2-5; d_gene: .
CDR3aa: CASSLSGQRNTEAFF; CDR3nt: TGTGCCAGCAGCTTGTCGGGACAGAGGAACACTGAAGCTTTCTTT; v_gene: TRBV7-4; abundance: .; j_gene: TRBJ1-1; d_gene: TRBD1
CDR3aa: CASSQGDIQETQYF; CDR3nt: TGTGCCAGCAGTCAGGGGGACATCCAAGAGACCCAGTACTTC; v_gene: TRBV6-1; abundance: many; j_gene: TRBJ2-5; d_gene: TRBD1
CDR3aa: CASSGRDTQYNEQFF; CDR3nt: TGTGCCAGCAGTGGCCGGGACACGCAGTACAATGAGCAGTTCTTC; v_gene: TRBV2; abundance: few; j_gene: TRBJ2-1; d_gene: .
CDR3aa: CASSHIWGPGANVLTF; CDR3nt: TGCGCCAGCAGCCATATATGGGGGCCTGGGGCCAACGTCCTGACTTTC; v_gene: TRBV4-1; abundance: .; j_gene: TRBJ2-6; d_gene: .
CDR3aa: CASSAGQGVTNSPLHF; CDR3nt: TGTGCCAGCAGCGCCGGACAGGGTGTAACAAATTCACCCCTCCACTTT; v_gene: TRBV5-5; abundance: .; j_gene: TRBJ1-6; d_gene: TRBD1
CDR3aa: CASSSREYYEQYF; CDR3nt: TGTGCCAGCAGTTCCCGGGAGTACTACGAGCAGTACTTC; v_gene: TRBV6-2/TRBV6-3; abundance: few; j_gene: TRBJ2-7; d_gene: .
CDR3aa: CASSLPGRSSPLHF; CDR3nt: TGTGCCAGCAGCTTACCGGGACGTAGTTCACCCCTCCACTTT; v_gene: TRBV7-2; abundance: few; j_gene: TRBJ1-6; d_gene: .
CDR3aa: CASSEYPRDHATQYF; CDR3nt: TGTGCCAGCAGTGAATACCCCCGTGATCATGCTACGCAGTATTTT; v_gene: TRBV25-1; abundance: .; j_gene: TRBJ2-3; d_gene: .
CDR3aa: CASSFGGPMGGYTF; CDR3nt: TGTGCCAGCAGTTTTGGGGGACCGATGGGGGGCTACACCTTC; v_gene: TRBV12-3/TRBV12-4; abundance: few; j_gene: TRBJ1-2; d_gene: .
CDR3aa: CASSPPGRPQHF; CDR3nt: TGTGCCAGCAGCCCCCCGGGACGGCCCCAGCATTTT; v_gene: TRBV7-2; abundance: .; j_gene: TRBJ1-5; d_gene: .